This is a list of T cell receptor beta chains from one sample in a study of OX40 agonist ivuxolimab in advanced cancers. Measured with immunoSEQ multiplex PCR; TCRdb has only the in-frame clones, and not every one. Of tens of thousands of clones listed, just under 95% were seen once; the top ten hold roughly 14%. The starting material was CD4+ or CD8+ T cells sorted from blood, obtained in a trial of the OX40 agonist ivuxolimab. These receptor sequences come from an adult with an advanced solid tumor such as melanoma, head and neck, liver or kidney cancer. CDR3s include the opening cysteine and the closing phenylalanine or tryptophan. The D gene is left open where the match is weak. Only part of the rows carry a size: once, few, many, or a class if the clone is expanded.

DNA | CDR3 | J | size | D | V
TGTGCCAGCAGCGCCAGCGGGGGGCCAGGAGATACGCAGTATTTT | CASSASGGPGDTQYF | TRBJ2-3 | NA | TRBD2 | TRBV9
TGTGCCAGCAGCTTAGAAGTTGAATTCTCCTACGAGCAGTACTTC | CASSLEVEFSYEQYF | TRBJ2-7 | NA | NA | TRBV7-9
TGTGCCAGCAGCTTCGGGGTCAATGAGCAGTTCTTC | CASSFGVNEQFF | TRBJ2-1 | once | NA | TRBV5-4
TGTGCCAGCAGTGAAAGGGGGTCCTACAATGAGCAGTTCTTC | CASSERGSYNEQFF | TRBJ2-1 | NA | NA | TRBV6-1
TGCGCCAGCAGCGAGGGCCCAGGGGAGAATCAGCCCCAGCATTTT | CASSEGPGENQPQHF | TRBJ1-5 | NA | NA | TRBV4-1
TGTGCCAGCAGTGAAGGGGTCGGGCAGTTCTTC | CASSEGVGQFF | TRBJ2-1 | NA | NA | TRBV2
TGCAGCGTTGATGGGATCGCTCAGCCTGGGCACGAGCAGTACTTC | CSVDGIAQPGHEQYF | TRBJ2-7 | NA | NA | TRBV29-1
TGTGCCAGCAGTTCCCTCCGGGACAGGGTCTCCGAGCAGTACTTC | CASSSLRDRVSEQYF | TRBJ2-7 | once | TRBD1 | TRBV27
TGTGCCATCGGAGGGGGTGGTTCCACAGATACGCAGTATTTT | CAIGGGGSTDTQYF | TRBJ2-3 | once | NA | TRBV10-3
TGTGCCAGCAGTTTCGGGACTAGAACATACAATGAGCAGTTCTTC | CASSFGTRTYNEQFF | TRBJ2-1 | NA | TRBD2 | TRBV28
TGTGCCAGCAGCTTAGTGGGCGGACACGAGCAGTACTTC | CASSLVGGHEQYF | TRBJ2-7 | NA | NA | TRBV11-2
TGTGCCAGCAGCGTAACGGGCGGGAGCGTTGGAGAGACCCAGTACTTC | CASSVTGGSVGETQYF | TRBJ2-5 | NA | TRBD2 | TRBV9
TGTGCCAGCAGCCCCCCAGGATTTGAAGCTTTCTTT | CASSPPGFEAFF | TRBJ1-1 | NA | NA | TRBV7-9
TGTGCCAGCAGTTTATTCGGTCCGAGAACCGACAGAGGAAATGAAAAACTGTTTTTT | CASSLFGPRTDRGNEKLFF | TRBJ1-4 | once | NA | TRBV28
TGTGCCAGCAGCCCAACCTTGAACACTGAAGCTTTCTTT | CASSPTLNTEAFF | TRBJ1-1 | NA | NA | TRBV11-2
TGCGCCAGCAGTCGGGAGGGTGGTGAGCAGTTCTTC | CASSREGGEQFF | TRBJ2-1 | NA | TRBD2 | TRBV4-1
TGTGCCAGCAGCTTTCCGGGGTTTACCCCGGACCTCACCTATGGCTACACCTTC | CASSFPGFTPDLTYGYTF | TRBJ1-2 | NA | NA | TRBV5-6
TGTGCCAGCAGCACACGGATAACAGGGCTCACAGATACGCAGTATTTT | CASSTRITGLTDTQYF | TRBJ2-3 | NA | NA | TRBV11-2
TGTGCCAGCAGTGAGGTGAAGGGGTCGAACACCGGGGAGCTGTTTTTT | CASSEVKGSNTGELFF | TRBJ2-2 | NA | NA | TRBV25-1
TGTGCCAGCAGTTACGGGCTGGGGGACTACGAGCAGTACTTC | CASSYGLGDYEQYF | TRBJ2-7 | NA | NA | TRBV6-5
TGTGCCATCAGCGCGGCGGGGGAGTCCTACGAGCAGTACTTC | CAISAAGESYEQYF | TRBJ2-7 | NA | TRBD2 | TRBV10-3
TGCGCCAGCAGCCAAGAAACAGGGGGCACCGGGGAGCTGTTTTTT | CASSQETGGTGELFF | TRBJ2-2 | NA | TRBD1 | TRBV4-3
TGTGCCAGCAGCTATACAAACACCGGGGAGCTGTTTTTT | CASSYTNTGELFF | TRBJ2-2 | NA | NA | TRBV5-4
TGTGCCAGCAGCGTTGGGACGAATCAGCCCCAGCATTTT | CASSVGTNQPQHF | TRBJ1-5 | NA | NA | TRBV9
TGTGCCAGCAGCGACAGGGGAAGAATAGACGAGCAGTACTTC | CASSDRGRIDEQYF | TRBJ2-7 | NA | TRBD1 | TRBV27
TGCGCCAGCAGCACCCAAGCGGGAGGGCTAGAAAGCAATGAGCAGTTCTTC | CASSTQAGGLESNEQFF | TRBJ2-1 | NA | TRBD2 | TRBV4-1
TGTGCCAGCAGCGAAACCGGGACAGGGGGCTGGGGCTACACCTTC | CASSETGTGGWGYTF | TRBJ1-2 | NA | TRBD1 | TRBV7-9
TGTGCCAGCAGTTATGGACAGGGTCTAACAGATACGCAGTATTTT | CASSYGQGLTDTQYF | TRBJ2-3 | NA | TRBD1 | TRBV27
TGCGCCAGCAGTCCCGGGACAGGGTCTGGAAACACCATATATTTT | CASSPGTGSGNTIYF | TRBJ1-3 | NA | TRBD1 | TRBV4-3
TGTGCCACCGGGGGGAGCACAGATACGCAGTATTTT | CATGGSTDTQYF | TRBJ2-3 | NA | TRBD2 | TRBV7-9
TGTGCCAGCAGTTACACGAACAGGGGGACTGAAGCTTTCTTT | CASSYTNRGTEAFF | TRBJ1-1 | NA | TRBD1 | TRBV6-5
TGTGCCAGCAGCGTAGGTCCGGGACAGGGAATGACGCGGATTGAGACCCAGTACTTC | CASSVGPGQGMTRIETQYF | TRBJ2-5 | NA | TRBD1 | TRBV9
TGTGCAAGTCGCTTAGGGTGGACAGGGTGTAATCAGCCCCAGCATTTT | CASRLGWTGCNQPQHF | TRBJ1-5 | NA | NA | TRBV12-2
TGTGCCAGCAGCGCGGGGACAGGGGCATTGAACACTGAAGCTTTCTTT | CASSAGTGALNTEAFF | TRBJ1-1 | NA | TRBD1 | TRBV9
TGTGCCAGCAGCGCCAAGGACAGTTGGACTGAAGCTTTCTTT | CASSAKDSWTEAFF | TRBJ1-1 | once | NA | TRBV7-6
TGTGCCAGCAGCAGCATCCGGGACTACCCTTTGGGTACGCAGTATTTT | CASSSIRDYPLGTQYF | TRBJ2-3 | NA | TRBD2 | TRBV7-2
TGCAGCGTTGGGCCCCGGGGGGAGGGGGCCTCCTACGAGCAGTACTTC | CSVGPRGEGASYEQYF | TRBJ2-7 | NA | NA | TRBV29-1
TGTGCCAGCAGTACGAGGACTAGCGGGGCTAACACCGGGGAGCTGTTTTTT | CASSTRTSGANTGELFF | TRBJ2-2 | NA | TRBD2 | TRBV2
TGTGCCAGCAGTGACCCCTCTGGTGTCCACACCATATATTTT | CASSDPSGVHTIYF | TRBJ1-3 | NA | NA | TRBV7-9
TGTGCCAGTAAGGGTCTGACAGGGAGGGATACGCAGTATTTT | CASKGLTGRDTQYF | TRBJ2-3 | NA | NA | TRBV19
TGTGCCAGCAGTTTAAATGTGGGTTCTTTGCACGAGCAGTACTTC | CASSLNVGSLHEQYF | TRBJ2-7 | NA | NA | TRBV28
TGTGCCAGCAGTTTCGGGAAGGGCTATGGCTACACCTTC | CASSFGKGYGYTF | TRBJ1-2 | NA | NA | TRBV27
TGTGCCAGCAGCGAAACAGGGGGAGGACAGCCCCAGCATTTT | CASSETGGGQPQHF | TRBJ1-5 | NA | TRBD1 | TRBV7-9
TGTGCCAGCAGCTTAGACAGGGGTGGCACAGATACGCAGTATTTT | CASSLDRGGTDTQYF | TRBJ2-3 | NA | TRBD1 | TRBV7-9
TGTGCCACCAGCAGAGGAGGGCAGCACCCTAACTATGGCTACACCTTC | CATSRGGQHPNYGYTF | TRBJ1-2 | NA | NA | TRBV15
TGTGCCAGCAGCTTGGCCACAGACGGAGAGCAGTACTTC | CASSLATDGEQYF | TRBJ2-7 | NA | NA | TRBV5-4
TGTGCCAGTAGTATCGCAGGGGCATACGAGCAGTACTTC | CASSIAGAYEQYF | TRBJ2-7 | NA | NA | TRBV19
TGCGCCAGCAGCCCCGAGACCATGGACAGGGGTGGCTACACCTTC | CASSPETMDRGGYTF | TRBJ1-2 | NA | TRBD1 | TRBV4-1
TGTGCCAGCAGCCCCGTCCCGCTGCGAGAGACCCAGTACTTC | CASSPVPLRETQYF | TRBJ2-5 | once | NA | TRBV27
TGTGCCAGCAGTTACAGGGGGAACACTGAAGCTTTCTTT | CASSYRGNTEAFF | TRBJ1-1 | once | NA | TRBV6-5
TGTGCCAGCAGCCTAGAGGGGCGTAGCAATCAGCCCCAGCATTTT | CASSLEGRSNQPQHF | TRBJ1-5 | NA | NA | TRBV9
TGTGCCAGCAGCCAGACTAAAACAGGGGAAAGCTCCTACAATGAGCAGTTCTTC | CASSQTKTGESSYNEQFF | TRBJ2-1 | NA | TRBD1 | TRBV14
TGCGCCAGCAGCTTCGGGACAGGGACGGGGGAGCAGTACTTC | CASSFGTGTGEQYF | TRBJ2-7 | once | TRBD1 | TRBV5-1
TGTGCCAGCACCTTGACGGGATGGGGGGTCGGGGCAGATACGCAGTATTTT | CASTLTGWGVGADTQYF | TRBJ2-3 | NA | NA | TRBV28
TGTGCCAGTAGTGCCGGGACAGGGTCCTACGAGCAGTACTTC | CASSAGTGSYEQYF | TRBJ2-7 | NA | TRBD1 | TRBV19
TGTGCCAGCAGTCTTACAGGCGGCGAGCAGTACTTC | CASSLTGGEQYF | TRBJ2-7 | NA | NA | TRBV27
TGCGCCAGCAGCCGCCTGGGCGCCCTTTTGAACACTGAAGCTTTCTTT | CASSRLGALLNTEAFF | TRBJ1-1 | NA | NA | TRBV4-3
TGTGCCAGCAGTTACTCGACTGCTAACGCCCTCTACGAGCAGTACTTC | CASSYSTANALYEQYF | TRBJ2-7 | NA | NA | TRBV6-6
TGTGCTAGTGGCCGAACTAGCGGGGGGGCCAATGAGCAGTTCTTC | CASGRTSGGANEQFF | TRBJ2-1 | NA | TRBD2 | TRBV12-5